These 26 T cell receptor beta chains were sequenced from one sample in a study of blood T cell repertoires in COVID-19 (dated by TCRdb to 2019 to 2021). The library was obtained by the immunoSEQ multiplex PCR assay. This immuneACCESS table, as held by TCRdb, lists in-frame sequences with V and J called but not all clones. Of the missing ones, under half trace to an unresolved V gene in checked studies; the others have no known cause. The sample contains about 300,000 clones, 65% to 85% of them found a single time. The top ten hold approximately 1.2% of the sample. Sequenced sample: peripheral blood. Receptor source: a woman in her forties or fifties with acute or convalescent COVID-19.

In nucleotides, the CDR3 is TGTGCCAGCAGTCTATTAAGCGGGTATGGCGAGCAGTACTTC. This codes for CASSLLSGYGEQYF. V gene TRBV6-5 combines with J gene TRBJ2-7; weak D call: TRBD2 (6 bases). This CDR3 contains 14 residues. The germline gives CDR1 MNHEY, CDR2 SVGAGI. V was cut by 5 bases and J by 6 bases, with 17 bases left in between.

This chain joins TRBV5-6 and TRBJ1-6; tentative D call: TRBD1 (6 bases). CDR3 length: 16 amino acids. CDR1 is SGHDT and CDR2 is YYEEEE in the germline V gene. Trimming shortened V by 3 bases and J by 2 bases, and 12 bases separated the two germline ends. The CDR3 loop is CASSWGGQPYNSPLHF. CDR3 sequence (DNA): TGTGCCAGCAGCTGGGGTGGACAGCCCTATAATTCACCCCTCCACTTT.

This chain uses TRBV3-1 (or the pseudogene TRBV3-2) with TRBJ1-3; D uncertain. Germline assignment: CDR1 LGHDT and CDR2 YNNKEL (reference sequence). The V gene lost 7 bases and the J gene lost 0 bases, with 13 bases spanning the gap. The CDR3 runs to 15 residues. CDR3 region: CASTPSPVSGNTIYF. The CDR3 DNA is TGTGCCAGCACCCCCTCCCCTGTCTCTGGAAACACCATATATTTT.

This chain's CDR3 is CASSGGLAGVSDTQYF. In DNA, the CDR3 is TGTGCCAGCAGCGGCGGACTAGCGGGAGTATCAGATACGCAGTATTTT. This chain joins TRBV5-4 and TRBJ2-3, with TRBD2 matching over 13 bases. Germline V CDR1 and CDR2: SGHNT, YYREEE (reference sequence). The CDR3 loop spans 16 amino acids. The V gene end was trimmed by 4 bases and the J gene end by 4 bases; junction bases not matched to a gene: 6.

The table lists this clone with a few counts. The gene calls are TRBV10-1 and TRBJ1-5; D is unclear. With 5 bases removed from V and 6 bases from J, the gap between germline ends came to 14 bases. The germline V gene has CDR1 WNHNN and CDR2 SYGVQD (reference sequence). This CDR3 contains 14 residues. DNA of the CDR3: TGCGCCAGCAGTAAAGGGTCGGCGGGTCAGCCCCAGCATTTT. Amino acid sequence: CASSKGSAGQPQHF.

The chain uses TRBV7-3 and TRBJ2-5; 8 bases fit TRBD1. Germline V gives CDR1 SGHTA, CDR2 FQGTGA. The V and J ends lost 0 bases and 5 bases, in that order; junction bases with no gene match: 5. The CDR3 extends over 15 amino acids. This chain's CDR3 is CASSLTPGQGETQYF. CDR3 nucleotides: TGTGCCAGCAGCTTAACCCCTGGACAGGGCGAGACCCAGTACTTC.

The chain carries TRBV7-3 and TRBJ1-4; 7 bases are shared with TRBD1. In germline, CDR1 is SGHTA, CDR2 FQGTGA. V lost 5 bases to trimming and J lost 8 bases; unmatched junction nucleotides: 17. The CDR3 runs to 17 residues. In DNA form, the CDR3 reads TGTGCCAGCAGCCCATCCCGCTTTGACAGGGCGGGCGAAAAACTGTTTTTT. Encoded protein: CASSPSRFDRAGEKLFF.

This clone came up once. This chain connects TRBV29-1 to TRBJ1-2; no definite D call. The CDR3 runs 11 residues. The germline CDR1 and CDR2 sequences are SQVTM and ANQGSEA. V was pared by 6 bases and J by 6 bases, with 11 bases between. The CDR3 region is CSVLGRDGYTF. The CDR3 nucleotides read TGCAGCGTGCTCGGGAGGGATGGCTACACCTTC.

This clone was seen once. The chain joins TRBV27 to TRBJ1-2; TRBD1 might be the D (5 bases). CDR1 and CDR2 (germline): MNHEY, SMNVEV (reference sequence). Trimming took off 5 bases at V and 1 base at J, with 17 bases between the two ends. This CDR3 has 16 residues. For the CDR3, the DNA is TGTGCCAGCAGTCAGAGGGAGGGACTTTTTAACTATGGCTACACCTTC. Translated: CASSQREGLFNYGYTF.

This clone was seen only once. The chain is built from TRBV10-3 and TRBJ1-2; D is uncertain. CDR1 and CDR2 from the germline V gene are ENHRY and SYGVKD. V lost 2 bases and J 8 bases, leaving 9 bases between the germline ends. CDR3 size: 12 residues. The chain's CDR3 is CAISENSGGYTF. The CDR3 DNA reads as TGTGCCATCAGTGAGAATTCGGGGGGCTACACCTTC.

The chain recombines TRBV2 with TRBJ2-5; D is possibly TRBD2 (6 bases). Trimming removed 3 bases at V and 5 bases at J, with 10 bases between. CDR1 SNHLY and CDR2 FYNNEI come from the germline V gene. This CDR3 is built from 13 residues. CDR3 loop: CASSDRAGETQYF. DNA of the CDR3: TGTGCCAGCAGTGACAGGGCGGGGGAGACCCAGTACTTC.

Concerning this clone itself: Other DNA sequences in the same sample also yield this CDR3. The V and J genes are TRBV11-2 and TRBJ1-2; D not certain. Per the germline V gene, CDR1 is SGHAT and CDR2 is FQNNGV. Trimming removed 10 bases at V and 8 bases at J, with 20 bases between. The CDR3 has 13 amino acids. The CDR3 nucleotides are TGTGCCATCAACCCCGGCGGGTTGAGGGGCTACACCTTC. Encoded protein: CAINPGGLRGYTF.

This clone showed up just a few times. The gene calls are TRBV25-1 and TRBJ1-3; D gene ambiguous. V lost 8 bases and J lost 0, with 17 bases in between. The CDR3 loop spans 16 amino acids. CDR1 and CDR2 from the germline V gene are MGHDK and SYGVNS. CDR3 amino acids: CASGDSRGSSGNTIYF. CDR3 DNA: TGTGCCAGCGGAGATTCTCGCGGGTCCTCTGGAAACACCATATATTTT.

The rearrangement uses TRBV5-4 and TRBJ1-6, with unresolved D. Trimming pared 0 bases from V and 4 bases from J, leaving 8 bases between. The CDR3 totals 15 residues. The germline gives CDR1 SGHNT, CDR2 YYREEE (reference sequence). The CDR3 DNA reads as TGTGCCAGCAGCTTGGATGGAGGGTATAATTCACCCCTCCACTTT. Amino acids: CASSLDGGYNSPLHF.

V is TRBV5-1 and J is TRBJ2-1, with a weak D call TRBD2 (5 bases). CDR1 SGHRS and CDR2 YFSETQ come from the germline V gene. V lost 4 bases, J lost 7 bases, and 15 bases lay in between. This CDR3 is built from 14 residues. CDR3 residues: CASSPTAAENEQFF. The CDR3 DNA is TGCGCCAGCAGCCCAACAGCGGCTGAAAATGAGCAGTTCTTC.

This sequence joins TRBV2 and TRBJ1-2; unclear D gene. V shed 1 base and J shed 8 bases, with 14 bases lying between them. CDR3 length: 14 residues. Per the germline V gene, CDR1 is SNHLY and CDR2 is FYNNEI. As DNA, the CDR3 is TGTGCCAGCAGTGAAGTGCGTGGTTTCGAGGGCTACACCTTC. Protein product: CASSEVRGFEGYTF. Supplemented by reference TRBV2 and TRBJ1-2, the full variable domain reads EPEVTQTPSHQVTQMGQEVILRCVPISNHLYFYWYRQILGQKVEFLVSFYNNEISEKSEIFDDQFSVERPDGSNFTLKIRSTKLEDSAMYFCASSEVRGFEGYTFGSGTRLTVV.

The genes are TRBV10-1 and TRBJ2-1; 14 bases line up with TRBD2. Germline values: CDR1 WNHNN, CDR2 SYGVQD (reference sequence). Trimming cost V 3 bases and J 8 bases; bases outside gene matches: 3. The CDR3 spans 15 residues. For the CDR3, the DNA is TGCGCCAGCAGTGAAGGACTAGCGGGGGGAGATGAGCAGTTCTTC. Its protein product is CASSEGLAGGDEQFF.

V gene TRBV10-3 combines with J gene TRBJ1-3; 9 bases align to TRBD1. Germline-derived CDR1 and CDR2 are ENHRY and SYGVKD. The CDR3 sequence is 16 residues long. J gave up 0 bases and V 4 bases, and 4 bases lay outside the gene matches. CDR3 residues: CAISGDREFSGNTIYF. DNA for the CDR3: TGTGCCATCAGTGGGGACAGGGAGTTCTCTGGAAACACCATATATTTT.

The CDR3 reads CAISDGNTGELFF. As DNA, the CDR3 is TGTGCCATCAGTGACGGTAACACCGGGGAGCTGTTTTTT. The chain combines TRBV10-3 with TRBJ2-2; D unresolved. The CDR3 is made up of 13 amino acids. Germline values: CDR1 ENHRY, CDR2 SYGVKD. V was trimmed by 3 bases and J by 2 bases, leaving 4 bases between them.

The V gene is TRBV6-5, the J gene TRBJ2-3; 8 nucleotides agree with TRBD2. This CDR3 has 15 amino acids. Trimming removed 5 bases from V and 5 bases from J; junction bases left unmatched: 9. Germline loops: CDR1 MNHEY, CDR2 SVGAGI. CDR3: CASSHSGMGGDTQYF. Here the CDR3 DNA reads TGTGCCAGCAGTCATAGCGGGATGGGTGGAGATACGCAGTATTTT.

V and J are TRBV29-1 and TRBJ1-4; 7 nucleotides agree with TRBD1. Germline V CDR1 and CDR2: SQVTM, ANQGSEA. The CDR3 sequence is 13 residues long. V gave up 5 bases and J gave up 4 bases; unmatched junction bases: 4. CDR3 sequence reads: CSVTGDGNEKLFF. CDR3 sequence (DNA): TGCAGCGTTACAGGGGACGGTAATGAAAAACTGTTTTTT.

This chain connects TRBV19 to TRBJ2-2; tentative D call: TRBD2 (6 bases). V gave up 6 bases and J gave up 5 bases, with 10 bases separating them. The germline gives CDR1 LNHDA, CDR2 SQIVND (reference sequence). The CDR3 has 13 residues. The CDR3 nucleotides are TGTGCCAGTAGGGCCGGGGGAACCGGGGAGCTGTTTTTT. It encodes CASRAGGTGELFF.

V and J are TRBV15 and TRBJ1-3; 7 bases line up with TRBD1. J gave up 0 bases and V 3 bases, and 5 bases lay outside the gene matches. Germline CDR1 and CDR2: LNHNV and YYDKDF (reference sequence). The CDR3 has 16 residues. The CDR3 sequence: CATSRKGTASGNTIYF. CDR3 nucleotide sequence: TGTGCCACCAGCAGGAAAGGGACAGCCTCTGGAAACACCATATATTTT.

The V gene is TRBV5-4, the J gene TRBJ1-2, with TRBD1 as a possible D gene (6 bases). Deletions cut 3 bases from V and 13 bases from J, with 16 bases between. The CDR3 length is 12 residues. Germline V gives CDR1 SGHNT, CDR2 YYREEE (reference sequence). The CDR3 coding sequence is TGTGCCAGCAGCTCTTCCGGGACATTTCGCACCTTC. Translation: CASSSSGTFRTF.

The V and J genes are TRBV4-1 and TRBJ2-1; D uncertain. The CDR3 consists of 13 residues. In germline, CDR1 is MGHRA, CDR2 YSYEKL. With 1 base removed from V and 10 bases from J, the gap between germline ends came to 11 bases. This CDR3 reads CASSQVVSNEQFF. In DNA form, the CDR3 reads TGCGCCAGCAGCCAAGTGGTTAGCAACGAGCAGTTCTTC.

V is TRBV10-3 and J is TRBJ1-1; D not certain. The germline V gene encodes CDR1 ENHRY and CDR2 SYGVKD. This CDR3 has 14 amino acids. Trimming took off 7 bases at V and 4 bases at J, with 16 bases between the two ends. The CDR3 reads CAITPGDGVTEAFF. DNA for the CDR3: TGTGCCATCACTCCGGGCGACGGGGTCACTGAAGCTTTCTTT.